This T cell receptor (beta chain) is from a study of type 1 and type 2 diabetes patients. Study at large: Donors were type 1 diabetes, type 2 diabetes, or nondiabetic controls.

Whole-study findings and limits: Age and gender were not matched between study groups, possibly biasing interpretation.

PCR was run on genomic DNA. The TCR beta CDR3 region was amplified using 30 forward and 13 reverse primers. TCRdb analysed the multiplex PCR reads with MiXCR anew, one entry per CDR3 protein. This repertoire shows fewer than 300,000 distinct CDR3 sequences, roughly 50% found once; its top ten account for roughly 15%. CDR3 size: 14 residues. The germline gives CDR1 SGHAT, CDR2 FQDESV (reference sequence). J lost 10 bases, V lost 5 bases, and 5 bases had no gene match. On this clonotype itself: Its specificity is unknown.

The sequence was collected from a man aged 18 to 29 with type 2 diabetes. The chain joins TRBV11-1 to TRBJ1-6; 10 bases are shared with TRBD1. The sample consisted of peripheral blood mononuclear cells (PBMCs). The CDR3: CASSAGQGRSPLHF. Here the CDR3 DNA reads TGTGCCAGCAGCGCGGGACAGGGGAGATCACCCCTCCACTTT.